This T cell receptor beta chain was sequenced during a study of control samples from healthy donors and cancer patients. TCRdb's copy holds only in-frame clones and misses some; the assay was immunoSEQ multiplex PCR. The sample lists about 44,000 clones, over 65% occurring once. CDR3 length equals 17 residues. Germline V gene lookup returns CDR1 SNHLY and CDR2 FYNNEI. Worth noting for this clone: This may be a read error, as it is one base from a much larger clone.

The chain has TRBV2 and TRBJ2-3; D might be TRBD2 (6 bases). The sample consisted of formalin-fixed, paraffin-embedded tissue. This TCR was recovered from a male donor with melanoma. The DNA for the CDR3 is TGTACCAGCGGGTACGGGGACGGTAAGCTGGGCACAGATACGCAGTATTTT. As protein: CTSGYGDGKLGTDTQYF.